This T cell receptor (beta chain) was sequenced during a study of spatial heterogeneity in lung cancer. The length of the CDR3 is 12 residues. V was pared by 1 base and J by 4 bases, with 3 bases between. Germline V CDR1 and CDR2: SNHLY, FYNNEI. Study-wide points: It was found that expanded intratumoral alpha and beta TCR counts tracked tumor mutation counts.

TCRdb reprocessed the 5' RACE reads via MiXCR and lists one record per CDR3 protein. In the table there are 5,000 to 6,000 distinct CDR3 sequences, around 17% of which are singletons. Described time point: sample taken at primary tumor resection. This clonotype was recorded once. The antigen remains undetermined. The source material was lung tumor tissue, sampled at surgery. This clonotype originated in a male donor with early-stage non-small cell lung cancer. The rearrangement uses TRBV2 and TRBJ2-3; D not certain. CDR3 loop: CASSEGSDTQYF. In DNA, the CDR3 is TGTGCCAGCAGTGAAGGATCAGATACGCAGTATTTT.